A selection of T cell receptor beta chains follows, all from one sample in a study of T cell responses to AZD1222 COVID-19 vaccine. Sequencing used immunoSEQ multiplex PCR; TCRdb keeps in-frame clones, though not all of them. The sample holds about 110,000 clones, 91% seen once. Sample: peripheral blood, taken on day 0 of AZD1222 vaccination. The receptors originated from an adult in good health. The CDR3 runs from the conserved cysteine through the conserved F or W. Each record gives: V gene, CDR3 protein.

>TRBV24-1
CATSDGPQETQYF
>TRBV7-2
CASSLGTSVNYEQYF
>TRBV6-6
CASSLQPGQGVDATNEKLFF
>TRBV18
CASSDRGVGNTIYF
>TRBV5-1
CASSAGQTYQETQYF
>TRBV4-1
CASSQTQGGQPQHF
>TRBV3-1/TRBV3-2
CASSPISGTANTEAFF
>TRBV5-4
CASSRTSGYEQYF
>TRBV4-1
CASSLLAPANYGYTF
>TRBV27
CASSRIRQGARTEAFF
>TRBV3-1/TRBV3-2
CASTTGKNSPLHF
>TRBV5-6
CASSSWTSGFYEQYF
>TRBV10-2
CASSPRAGGNYGYTF
>TRBV13
CASSLRLAGAYNEQFF
>TRBV7-8
CASSSPSGQRYNEQFF
>TRBV4-3
CASSQGQQETQYF
>TRBV30
CAWSVDRVAPGNQPQHF
>TRBV6-2/TRBV6-3
CASSQQGGYTF
>TRBV7-9
CASSLDRRGYTF
>TRBV11-2
CASSLAGLSYNEQFF
>TRBV30
CAWTRGWENEQFF
>TRBV5-6
CASRERVNYGYTF
>TRBV27
CASSPLGQGVTEAFF
>TRBV4-1
CASSQGGLADTQYF
>TRBV15
CATSRAGTPYEQYF
>TRBV7-8
CASSLWADEKLFF
>TRBV11-1
CASSPGRLRDEQYF
>TRBV5-1
CASSLGRGETQYF
>TRBV4-2
CASSQDRLGGNTEAFF
>TRBV9
CASSVETGDPTDTQYF
>TRBV7-2
CASGPRPITDTQYF
>TRBV4-3
CASSQDNRGRNEKLFF
>TRBV11-2
CASSLSPEAYEQYF
>TRBV15
CATSSLRGGGASNEQFF
>TRBV7-8
CASSLGLAGALVGETQYF
>TRBV4-2
CASSQGGTGGWYGELFF
>TRBV5-6
CASSLGQVDGYTF
>TRBV19
CASKTGTANTGELFF
>TRBV5-1
CASSPWTGRGGYTF
>TRBV29-1
CSVDGRAPGDEQFF
>TRBV19
CASSERQGLNTEAFF
>TRBV12-3/TRBV12-4
CASTQGWEETQYF
>TRBV5-1
CASSLEVTGGAYEQYF
>TRBV5-4
CASSLEQGGNSPLHF
>TRBV29-1
CSVDQGYEQYF
>TRBV28
CASRENEQFF
>TRBV10-1
CASSDYRESTEAFF
>TRBV2
CASSTRGSGNTIYF
>TRBV30
CAWTLEGGDTGELFF
>TRBV5-4
CASSFGTANSGNTIYF
>TRBV5-8
CASSRGSGVNEKLFF
>TRBV10-3
CAIRSQGSITEAFF
>TRBV7-2
CASSAIDRFNGYTF
>TRBV7-2
CASSAPDTLSYEQYF
>TRBV19
CASSPQGANTEAFF
>TRBV4-1
CASSWTHLGNQPQHF
>TRBV29-1
CSVESVTEAFF
>TRBV19
CASSIDRVQPQHF
>TRBV29-1
CSVAQPQHF